The subject of this entry is one T cell receptor (beta chain). No antigen is known for it. The sample holds no much larger clone one base away, and base qualities are not on file. The record originates from a study of cytomegalovirus exposure and HLA in healthy donors listed by TCRdb under 2017. Broadly, across the study: In an earlier analysis of fewer than 750 of the donors, 250 to 300 Gb of sequence data and approximately 100 million unique TCR beta sequences from roughly 200 million T cells were reported. Roughly 5 DR-DQ haplotypes were handled as single units for association and clustering, since linkage in the cohort was strong. To predict cytomegalovirus infection status, the study brought together high-throughput TCR immunosequencing, statistical association of individual TCRs with disease status, and machine learning. All discovery cohort repertoires had been generated on a single sequencing platform. In the later analysis, no new phenotypic data were used to find candidate immune exposures; instead, reliance was placed on TCR beta sequences and their occurrence across donors. Across 398 genotyped donors of the cohort, an average of roughly 200,000 unique TCR beta nucleotide sequences per donor were sequenced, and 15% to 20% of those sequences were non-productive. HLA typing covered class I and class II loci at four-digit resolution. The number of typed donors differed by locus: roughly 629-640 for A, B, C, DRB1 and DQB1; some 540 for DQA1; some 590 for DPA1; and around 450 for DPB1. The T cell repertoires of under 700 subjects were profiled by immunosequencing and related to cytomegalovirus serostatus. Of the roughly 410 genotyped donors, 81% were placed in the genetic ancestry cluster associated with self-reported Caucasian donors. To decide whether each TCR beta V gene segment behaved as functional or pseudogenic, an earlier analysis of some 540 of the donors relied on high-throughput TCR beta sequencing. Genome-wide SNP genotypes for about three fifths of the 666 donors were used in a later genetic analysis, which treated that subset as a discovery cohort. Donor age, sex, ethnicity and CMV serostatus were collected together with the repertoire data. A later analysis re-analyzed previously published TCR beta repertoires from 550 to 700 donors and added high-resolution HLA genotyping to study TCR occurrence patterns. Besides the first cohort of about 730 subjects, a separate validation cohort made up of 90 to 150 different subjects was used. The study aimed to test whether cataloging public T cell receptors could reveal signatures of past pathogen exposure. An early release that covered fewer than 750 HLA-typed donors contained around 300 gigabases of sequencing data and tens of millions of unique TCR sequences.

The cohort consisted of some 730 healthy bone marrow donors. Cohort members were all nominally healthy when sampled, although unrecorded immune exposures were likely present. The donor tested CMV seropositive and was one of the 289 seropositive cohort members. Each donor provided a peripheral blood sample, and peripheral blood mononuclear cells were used for TCR beta sequencing. Genomic DNA was extracted from the blood cell samples with the Qiagen DNeasy Blood Extraction Kit. V lost 5 bases and J lost 1 base, and the count of bases not matched to a germline gene is 15. For CDR1 and CDR2, the germline V gene lists SGHTA and FQGNSA. Counted from cysteine to phenylalanine, this CDR3 has 18 amino acids. CDR3 DNA only is kept here, 54 bases in frame from base 1. Library preparation used the immunoSEQ multiplex PCR assay. For the multiplex PCR, a mixture combining 60 forward primers for TCR Vbeta segments and 13 reverse primers for TCR Jbeta segments was used. The CDR3 region of rearranged TCR beta genes was amplified from genomic DNA by a multiplex PCR assay. Amplified TCR beta libraries were sequenced as 87-base-pair reads on the Illumina HiSeq System. On the authors' methods: In a later analysis, roughly 80 million unique TCR beta chains were counted across the 690 or so repertoires, and approximately 11 million of these chains were shared by at least two donors. Raw reads were error-corrected and collapsed into unique sequences by a nearest-neighbor algorithm in which closely related sequences were merged to remove PCR and sequencing errors. CDR3 sequences were aligned to IMGT reference sequences to assign V, D and J gene segments. Each retained sequence needed at least a six-nucleotide match to both a V gene segment and a J gene segment. Rearrangements were classified as productive when the CDR3 lacked stop codons and remained in frame with V and J, and all other rearrangements were classified as non-productive. Following IMGT convention, CDR3 was defined as the stretch from the second conserved V-encoded cysteine up to the conserved J-encoded phenylalanine. Sequences without an unambiguous match to a single V gene segment were excluded from the earlier analysis of almost 600 of the donors. In an earlier analysis of approximately 590 of the donors, a V segment was called functional when productive rearrangements were above 56.7%, and segregating when the standard deviation between donors exceeded 5%. A statistical classification framework was built for diagnosing cytomegalovirus status from the catalog of TCR beta chain sequences. In a later analysis, TCR nucleotide sequences were compared against IMGT/GENE-DB human TR gene sequences so that V and J genes could be assigned. A later analysis assigned CDR3 sequences and most-parsimonious VDJ recombination scenarios with the TCRdist pipeline. In a later analysis, each TCR beta chain was defined by its CDR3 amino acid sequence together with its V-gene family, and reads without a unique V-gene family were excluded. A later analysis removed nearly 600 highly shared, low-generation-probability nucleotide sequences to deal with suspected cross-contamination and a sequencing artifact. For each public chain, a later analysis derived a clonal expansion index from normalized ranks of inferred template counts within each repertoire. In a later analysis, generation probabilities were computed with a VDJ recombination model fitted to out-of-frame rearrangements, and the resulting probabilities were checked against IGoR. A later analysis scored TCR-TCR, TCR-HLA and TCR-CMV co-occurrence with hypergeometric tests, applying a repertoire-size bias correction to TCR pairs. To estimate false discovery rates, a later analysis permuted the HLA or CMV assignments 20 times. In a later analysis, co-occurring TCRs were grouped using DBSCAN, with TCRdist sequence similarity added in when clustering inside HLA-allele-positive subsets. Repertoires with fewer than 30,000 or more than 120,000 public chains were left out of co-occurrence clustering, as were five repertoires with anomalous nucleotide sharing. TCRdb retrieved this table from immuneACCESS and kept in-frame rearrangements only. Not all clones are present; in checked studies, unresolved V genes account for under half, and no reason is known for the remainder. V and J calls and clone size are those listed in that table; D and trimming were worked out from the DNA. The sample profile shows under 200,000 clones; roughly 79% of them were found once. The ten largest clonotypes hold roughly an eighth of the sample.

Study-wide conclusions, independent of this receptor: HLA typing was unavailable for some donors at each locus, so association tests used only the typed subset. At a false discovery rate of 0.05, a later analysis linked about 17,000 TCR beta sequences to specific HLA alleles. A later genetic analysis associated a missense DCLRE1C variant with V-gene and J-gene trimming of TCR beta chains, and an independent cohort replicated the association. In a later analysis, HLA-associated TCR beta chains were found to be more clonally expanded and to have lower generation probabilities than equally common non-associated chains. It was suggested by the authors that the approach could potentially be generalized to other disease states and immunological phenotypes. A later genetic analysis reported fewer N-insertions in productive TCRs among donors in an Asian-associated ancestry cluster than the roughly 690-donor mean. Correlated functional status among segregating V segments might reflect linkage disequilibrium, but an unknown experimental factor could not be ruled out. The presence/absence analyses assumed that sequencing depth was roughly uniform across donors, and that assumption may not be true. In vitro tests confirmed that three of the cytomegalovirus-associated TCR beta chains recognize cytomegalovirus antigens. The earlier analysis of about 600 of the donors excluded around 17 rarely observed V segments, including chromosome 9 orphons, because counts were too low. In a later analysis, several top co-occurrence clusters were reported to appear linked to parvovirus B19, influenza, CMV and Epstein-Barr virus. The classifier was reported to diagnose cytomegalovirus status with high specificity and sensitivity in both the original and validation cohorts. In a later analysis, most CMV-associated TCR beta chains were found to appear HLA-restricted, with HLA associations seemingly driven largely by CMV exposure. An earlier analysis of approximately 500 of the donors showed that most TCR beta V segments appeared in productive rearrangements either about 90% or about 30% of the time, which broadly matched IMGT annotations. When HLA alleles, especially DR and DQ, strongly co-occurred, attributing TCR associations to individual alleles was difficult. A cluster of highly shared sequence variants was judged likely to be a technical artifact of the sequencing pipeline. A total of 164 TCR beta chains were listed by the study as associated with cytomegalovirus. While some public TCRs were present in many individuals, most TCR sequences turned up only very rarely across donors. For the cohort, immune exposure information was limited to CMV serostatus. A further reported finding was that TCR beta sequences accurately predicted the HLA-A and HLA-B alleles for most subjects in the first cohort. In a later analysis, TCR association rates were found to vary across HLA loci, with the most associated TCRs seen for DRB1 alleles and the fewest for HLA-C alleles. The cohort was sequenced for TCR beta chains only, and without alpha or paired-chain data the features that could be detected were limited. Some IMGT-functional V segments, including TRBV6-2 and TRBV6-3, could not be told apart with the 87-base-pair reads, so those segments were excluded.

The chain is encoded by TRBV7-2 joined to TRBJ2-5, and 8 junction bases match TRBD2. The sample consisted of PBMCs. This clonotype was obtained from a man aged 45-60 years in good health and CMV-seropositive. The DNA reads TGTGCCAGCAGCGTTAATCGGGATGGACTAGCCAGCCAAGAGACCCAGTACTTC. Translation gives CASSVNRDGLASQETQYF.